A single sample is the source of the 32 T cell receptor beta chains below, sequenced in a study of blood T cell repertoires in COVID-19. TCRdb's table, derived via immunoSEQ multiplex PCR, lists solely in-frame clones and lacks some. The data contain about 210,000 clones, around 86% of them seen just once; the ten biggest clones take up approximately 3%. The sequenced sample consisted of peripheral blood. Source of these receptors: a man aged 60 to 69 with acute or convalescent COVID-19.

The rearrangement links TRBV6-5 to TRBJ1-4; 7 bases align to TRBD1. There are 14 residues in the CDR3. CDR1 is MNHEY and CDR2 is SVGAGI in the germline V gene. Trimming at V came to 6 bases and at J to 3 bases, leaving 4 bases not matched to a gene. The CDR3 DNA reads TGTGCCAGCAGACTGGACAGGCCTAATGAAAAACTGTTTTTT. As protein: CASRLDRPNEKLFF.

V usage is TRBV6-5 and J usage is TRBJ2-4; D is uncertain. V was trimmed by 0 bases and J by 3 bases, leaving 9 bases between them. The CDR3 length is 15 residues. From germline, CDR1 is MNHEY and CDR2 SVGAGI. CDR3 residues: CASSYSAAGKNIQYF. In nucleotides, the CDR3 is TGTGCCAGCAGTTACTCGGCCGCAGGCAAAAACATTCAGTACTTC.

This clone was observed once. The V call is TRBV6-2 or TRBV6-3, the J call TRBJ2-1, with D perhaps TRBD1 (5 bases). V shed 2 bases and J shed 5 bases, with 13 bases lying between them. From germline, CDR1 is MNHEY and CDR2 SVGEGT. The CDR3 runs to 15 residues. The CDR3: CASSYIGAINNEQFF. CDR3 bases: TGTGCCAGCAGTTACATAGGGGCGATTAACAATGAGCAGTTCTTC.

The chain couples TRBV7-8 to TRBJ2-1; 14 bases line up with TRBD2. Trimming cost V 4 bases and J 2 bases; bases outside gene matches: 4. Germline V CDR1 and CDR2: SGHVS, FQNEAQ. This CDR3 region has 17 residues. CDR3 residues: CASSSGLAGATYNEQFF. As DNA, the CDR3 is TGTGCCAGCAGCTCGGGACTAGCGGGGGCCACCTACAATGAGCAGTTCTTC.

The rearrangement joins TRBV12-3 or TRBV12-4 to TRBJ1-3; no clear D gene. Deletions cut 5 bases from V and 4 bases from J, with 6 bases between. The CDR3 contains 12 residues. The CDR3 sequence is CASSPRGNTIYF. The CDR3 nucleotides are TGTGCCAGCAGTCCCAGGGGAAACACCATATATTTT.

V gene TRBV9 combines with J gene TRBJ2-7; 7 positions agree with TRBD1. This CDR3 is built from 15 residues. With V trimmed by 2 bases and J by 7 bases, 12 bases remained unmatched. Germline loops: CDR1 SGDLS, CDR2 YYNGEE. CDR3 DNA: TGTGCCAGCAGCGTTTCCGGGACAGAGTCGAGGGAGCAGTACTTC. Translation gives CASSVSGTESREQYF.

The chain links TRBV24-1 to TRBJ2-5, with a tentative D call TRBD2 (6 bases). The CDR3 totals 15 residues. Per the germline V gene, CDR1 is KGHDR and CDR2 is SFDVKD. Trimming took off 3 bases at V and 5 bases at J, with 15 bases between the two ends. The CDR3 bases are TGTGCCACCAGTGATCACTCTGGACGGGGGGAGACCCAGTACTTC. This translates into CATSDHSGRGETQYF.

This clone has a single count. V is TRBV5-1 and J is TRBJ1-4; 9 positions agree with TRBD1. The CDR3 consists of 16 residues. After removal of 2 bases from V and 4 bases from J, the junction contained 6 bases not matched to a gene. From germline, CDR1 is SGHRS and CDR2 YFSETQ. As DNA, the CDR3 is TGCGCCAGCAGCTTAGCACCGACAGGGGGTAATGAAAAACTGTTTTTT. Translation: CASSLAPTGGNEKLFF.

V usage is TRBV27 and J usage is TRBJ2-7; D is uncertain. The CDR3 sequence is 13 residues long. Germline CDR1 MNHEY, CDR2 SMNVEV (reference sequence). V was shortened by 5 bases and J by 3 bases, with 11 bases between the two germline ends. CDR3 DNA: TGTGCCAGCAGTAACAGAGCCCACTACGAGCAGTACTTC. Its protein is CASSNRAHYEQYF.

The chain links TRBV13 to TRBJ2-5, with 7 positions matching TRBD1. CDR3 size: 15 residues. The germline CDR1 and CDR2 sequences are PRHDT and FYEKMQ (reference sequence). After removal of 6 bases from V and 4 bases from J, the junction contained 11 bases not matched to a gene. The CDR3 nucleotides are TGTGCCAGCAGGCCTACGCGGACAGGAGGAGAGACCCAGTACTTC. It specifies CASRPTRTGGETQYF.

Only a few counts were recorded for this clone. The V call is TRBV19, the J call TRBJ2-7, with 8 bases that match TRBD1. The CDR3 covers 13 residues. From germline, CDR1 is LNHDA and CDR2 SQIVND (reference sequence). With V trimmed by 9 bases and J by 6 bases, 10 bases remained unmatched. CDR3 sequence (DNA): TGTGCCAGCCGTCGACAGGGGAGTGGCGAGCAGTACTTC. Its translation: CASRRQGSGEQYF.

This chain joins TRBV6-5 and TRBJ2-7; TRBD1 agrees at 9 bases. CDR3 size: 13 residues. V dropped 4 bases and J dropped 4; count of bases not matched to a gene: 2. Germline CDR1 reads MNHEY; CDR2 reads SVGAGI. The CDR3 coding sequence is TGTGCCAGCAGTTGGGACAGGGATTACGAGCAGTACTTC. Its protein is CASSWDRDYEQYF.

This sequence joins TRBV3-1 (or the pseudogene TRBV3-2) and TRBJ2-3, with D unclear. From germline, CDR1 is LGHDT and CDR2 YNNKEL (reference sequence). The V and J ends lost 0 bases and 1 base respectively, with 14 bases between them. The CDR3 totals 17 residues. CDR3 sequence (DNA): TGTGCCAGCAGCCAAGATTTCTGGGCTTCGGGCACAGATACGCAGTATTTT. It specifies CASSQDFWASGTDTQYF.

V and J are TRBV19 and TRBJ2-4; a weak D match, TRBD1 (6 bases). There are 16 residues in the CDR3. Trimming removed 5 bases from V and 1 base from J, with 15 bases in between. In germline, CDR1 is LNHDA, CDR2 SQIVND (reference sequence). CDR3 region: CASSSTQGKAKNIQYF. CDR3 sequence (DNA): TGTGCCAGTAGTTCTACTCAGGGGAAGGCCAAAAACATTCAGTACTTC.

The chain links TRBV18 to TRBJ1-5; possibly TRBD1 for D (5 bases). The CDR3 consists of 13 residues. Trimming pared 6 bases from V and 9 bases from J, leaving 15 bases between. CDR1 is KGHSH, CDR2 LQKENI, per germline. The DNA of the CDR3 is TGTGCCAGCTCCCCCAAAGATCAGGGGCCCCAGCATTTT. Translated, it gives CASSPKDQGPQHF.

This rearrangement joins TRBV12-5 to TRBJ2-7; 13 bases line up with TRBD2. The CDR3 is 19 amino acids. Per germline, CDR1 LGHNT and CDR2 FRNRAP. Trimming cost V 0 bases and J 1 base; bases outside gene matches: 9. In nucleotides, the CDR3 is TGTGCTAGTGGTTTGGTACTGGGAAGACTAGCGGGGGGATCCTACGAGCAGTACTTC. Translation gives CASGLVLGRLAGGSYEQYF.

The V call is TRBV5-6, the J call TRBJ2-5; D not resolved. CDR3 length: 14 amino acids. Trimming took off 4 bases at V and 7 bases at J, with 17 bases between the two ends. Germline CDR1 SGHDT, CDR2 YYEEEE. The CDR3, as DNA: TGTGCCAGCAGCCCCGGCGTACCCTCGGGGACCCAGTACTTC. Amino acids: CASSPGVPSGTQYF.

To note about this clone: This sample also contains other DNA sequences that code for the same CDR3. CDR3 nucleotides: TGTGCCAGCAGCCAAGAGCGGGGGGGCCAGGAGACCCAGTACTTC. Protein: CASSQERGGQETQYF. V usage is TRBV4-2 and J usage is TRBJ2-5; TRBD2 matches 9 bases. CDR3 size: 15 residues. The germline gives CDR1 LGHNA, CDR2 YNFKEQ. J was trimmed by 5 bases and V by 0 bases; bases with no gene match: 4.

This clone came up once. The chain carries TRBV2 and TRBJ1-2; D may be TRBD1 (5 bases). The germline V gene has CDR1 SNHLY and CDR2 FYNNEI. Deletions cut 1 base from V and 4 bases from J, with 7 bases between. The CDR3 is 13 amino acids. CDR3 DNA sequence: TGTGCCAGCAGTGAAGACAGGATCTATGGCTACACCTTC. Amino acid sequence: CASSEDRIYGYTF.

CDR3 residues: CASSLGADTWAQVTFF. DNA of the CDR3: TGTGCCAGCAGCTTAGGTGCAGATACGTGGGCCCAGGTGACTTTCTTT. This sequence joins TRBV11-2 and TRBJ1-1; D unresolved. With 1 base removed from V and 12 bases from J, the gap between germline ends came to 24 bases. CDR3 length: 16 residues. Germline assignment: CDR1 SGHAT and CDR2 FQNNGV.

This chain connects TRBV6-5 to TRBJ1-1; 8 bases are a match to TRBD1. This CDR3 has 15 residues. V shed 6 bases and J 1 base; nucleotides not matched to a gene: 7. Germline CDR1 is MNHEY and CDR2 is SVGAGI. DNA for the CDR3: TGTGCCAGCAGACGGGGACAGGAGGGGAACACTGAAGCTTTCTTT. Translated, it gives CASRRGQEGNTEAFF.

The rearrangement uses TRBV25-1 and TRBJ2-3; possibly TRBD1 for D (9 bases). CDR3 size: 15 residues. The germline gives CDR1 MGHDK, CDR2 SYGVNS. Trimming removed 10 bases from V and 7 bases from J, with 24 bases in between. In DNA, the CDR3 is TGTGCCACCCGGGGGGGACAGGGAAGAGTCCATACGCAGTATTTT. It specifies CATRGGQGRVHTQYF.

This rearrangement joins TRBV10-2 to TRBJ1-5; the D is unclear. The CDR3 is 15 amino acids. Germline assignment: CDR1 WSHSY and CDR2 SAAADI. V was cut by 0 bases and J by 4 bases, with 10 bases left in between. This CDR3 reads CASSESGGKNQPQHF. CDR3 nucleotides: TGCGCCAGCAGTGAGTCCGGCGGGAAAAATCAGCCCCAGCATTTT.

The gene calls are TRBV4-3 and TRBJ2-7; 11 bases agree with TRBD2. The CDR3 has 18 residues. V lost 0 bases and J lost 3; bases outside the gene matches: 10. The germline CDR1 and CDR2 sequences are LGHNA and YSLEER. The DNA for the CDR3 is TGCGCCAGCAGCCAAGAGATTGCTAGCGGGGGGTTGGACTACGAGCAGTACTTC. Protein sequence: CASSQEIASGGLDYEQYF.

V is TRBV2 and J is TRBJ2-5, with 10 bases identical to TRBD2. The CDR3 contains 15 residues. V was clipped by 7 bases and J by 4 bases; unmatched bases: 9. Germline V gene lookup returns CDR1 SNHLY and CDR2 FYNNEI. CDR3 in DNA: TGTGCCAGCACTCTTAGCGGGGGGCGGGGAGAGACCCAGTACTTC. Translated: CASTLSGGRGETQYF.

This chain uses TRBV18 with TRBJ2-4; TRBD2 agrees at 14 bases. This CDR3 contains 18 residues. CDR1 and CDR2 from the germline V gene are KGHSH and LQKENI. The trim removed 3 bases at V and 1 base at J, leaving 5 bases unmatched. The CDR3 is CASSPTSGGAVAKNIQYF. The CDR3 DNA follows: TGTGCCAGCTCACCGACTAGCGGGGGGGCCGTGGCCAAAAACATTCAGTACTTC.

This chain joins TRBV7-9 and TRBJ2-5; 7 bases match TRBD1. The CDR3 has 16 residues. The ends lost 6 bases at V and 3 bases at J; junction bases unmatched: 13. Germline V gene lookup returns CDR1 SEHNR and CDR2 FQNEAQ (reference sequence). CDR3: CASRNSDRPIEETQYF. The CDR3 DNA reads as TGTGCCAGCAGGAATTCGGACAGGCCTATAGAAGAGACCCAGTACTTC.

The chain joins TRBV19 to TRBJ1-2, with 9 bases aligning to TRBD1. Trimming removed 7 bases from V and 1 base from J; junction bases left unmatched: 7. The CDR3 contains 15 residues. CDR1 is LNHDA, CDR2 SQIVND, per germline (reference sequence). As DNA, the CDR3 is TGTGCCAGTACCTCCGGGACAGGGTTTAACTATGGCTACACCTTC. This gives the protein CASTSGTGFNYGYTF.

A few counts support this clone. The CDR3 coding sequence is TGTGCCAGCAGCCAAGCTGTTCTGAACACTGAAGCTTTCTTT. Its translation is CASSQAVLNTEAFF. The chain joins TRBV3-1 (or the pseudogene TRBV3-2) to TRBJ1-1, with D unresolved. V was trimmed by 1 base and J by 0 bases, leaving 6 bases between them. Germline lookup yields CDR1 LGHDT and CDR2 YNNKEL (reference sequence). This CDR3 comprises 14 residues.

In nucleotides, the CDR3 is TGTGCCAGTAGCACAGGGGCGAACCTTAATCAGCCCCAGCATTTT. Protein product: CASSTGANLNQPQHF. The chain couples TRBV19 to TRBJ1-5; 7 nucleotides line up with TRBD1. The CDR3 consists of 15 residues. The germline CDR1 and CDR2 sequences are LNHDA and SQIVND (reference sequence). Trimming took 6 bases from V and 4 from J; bases not matched to a gene: 9.

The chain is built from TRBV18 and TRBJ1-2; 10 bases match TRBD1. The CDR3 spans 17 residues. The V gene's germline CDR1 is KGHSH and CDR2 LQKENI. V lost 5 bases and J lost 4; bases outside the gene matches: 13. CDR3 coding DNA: TGTGCCAGCTCATCCAGGACAGGGGGAGGCTTTCCCTATGGCTACACCTTC. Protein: CASSSRTGGGFPYGYTF. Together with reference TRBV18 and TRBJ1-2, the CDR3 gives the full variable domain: NAGVMQNPRHLVRRRGQEARLRCSPMKGHSHVYWYRQLPEEGLKFMVYLQKENIIDESGMPKERFSAEFPKEGPSILRIQQVVRGDSAAYFCASSSRTGGGFPYGYTFGSGTRLTVV.

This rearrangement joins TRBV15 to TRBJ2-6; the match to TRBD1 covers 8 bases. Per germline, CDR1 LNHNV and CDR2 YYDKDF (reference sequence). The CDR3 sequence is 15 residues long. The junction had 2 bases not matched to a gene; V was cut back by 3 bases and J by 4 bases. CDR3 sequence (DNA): TGTGCCACCAGCAGGGACAGGGACGGGGCCAACGTCCTGACTTTC. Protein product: CATSRDRDGANVLTF.